This T cell receptor beta chain was profiled in a study of blood T cell repertoires in COVID-19. Turning to the study itself: Sites in the United States, Italy and Spain provided acute and convalescent COVID-19 samples. The cDNA or gDNA used as material had been derived from T cells, B-cell-depleted T cells, or PBMCs.

The Seattle site enrolled patients during active infection and followed them longitudinally. The method was immunoSEQ multiplex PCR; TCRdb's version includes in-frame clones alone and lacks a portion of them. In the table there are about 88,000 clones, around nine tenths of which are singletons. The sequence was collected from a woman aged 60 to 75 with COVID-19, enrolled during active disease. Sequencing used peripheral blood.

CDR3 coding DNA: TGTGCCAGCAGCTTAGATAGGGGCCACCGGGATGGCTACACCTTC. Translated, it gives CASSLDRGHRDGYTF. The chain links TRBV7-8 to TRBJ1-2, with D possibly TRBD1 on 5 matching bases. Trimming left V 1 base short and J 6 bases short, with 15 bases between. The CDR3 loop spans 15 amino acids. Germline V gene lookup returns CDR1 SGHVS and CDR2 FQNEAQ.